The text below deals with one TCR beta chain. The target antigen is unknown. The data stem from a study of identifying expanded T cells in peripheral blood. During the collection period, no donor immune events like infections were recorded. The study, taken as a whole, reports: Roughly 1.2 clones differed between technical replicates, versus approximately 17 and 20 over time. Clone count variance between roughly two-week samples rose with total template count.

This CDR3 spans 14 amino acids. The V and J ends lost 8 bases and 7 bases, in that order; junction bases with no gene match: 12. Per germline, CDR1 WNHNN and CDR2 SYGVQD (reference sequence). The protocol was immunoSEQ multiplex PCR, while the TCRdb copy is restricted to in-frame clones and leaves out a portion. The table records 130,000 or so clones, roughly 82% of them present only once. V gene TRBV10-1 combines with J gene TRBJ1-2; 8 nucleotides agree with TRBD1. The sequence was obtained from a person between 18 and 75 years old in good health. Sequencing was performed on blood. For the CDR3, the DNA is TGCGCCAGCCCCAACGGACAGGGATTTGGTGGCTACACCTTC. Translation: CASPNGQGFGGYTF.